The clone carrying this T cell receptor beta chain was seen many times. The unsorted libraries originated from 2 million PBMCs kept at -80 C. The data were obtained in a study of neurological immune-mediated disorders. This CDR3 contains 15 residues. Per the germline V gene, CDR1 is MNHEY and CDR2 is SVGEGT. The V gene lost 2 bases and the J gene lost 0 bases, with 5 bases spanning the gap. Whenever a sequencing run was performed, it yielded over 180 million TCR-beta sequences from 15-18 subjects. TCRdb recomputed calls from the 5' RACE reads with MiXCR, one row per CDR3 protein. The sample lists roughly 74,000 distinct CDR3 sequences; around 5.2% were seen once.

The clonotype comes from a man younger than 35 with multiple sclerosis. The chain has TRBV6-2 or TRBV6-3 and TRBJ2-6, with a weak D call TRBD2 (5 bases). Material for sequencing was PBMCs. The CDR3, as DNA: TGTGCCAGCAGTTACGGAGGCTCTGGGGCCAACGTCCTGACTTTC. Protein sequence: CASSYGGSGANVLTF.